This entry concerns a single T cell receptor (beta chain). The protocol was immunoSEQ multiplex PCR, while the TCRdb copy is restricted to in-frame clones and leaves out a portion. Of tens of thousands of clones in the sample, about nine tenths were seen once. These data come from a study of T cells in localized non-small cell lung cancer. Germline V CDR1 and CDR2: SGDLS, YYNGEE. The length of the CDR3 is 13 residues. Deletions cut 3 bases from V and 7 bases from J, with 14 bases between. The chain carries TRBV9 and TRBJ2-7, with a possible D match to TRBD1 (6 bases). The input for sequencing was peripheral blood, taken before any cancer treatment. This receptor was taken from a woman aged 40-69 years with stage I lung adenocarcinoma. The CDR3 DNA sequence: TGTGCCAGCAGCGCCGGACGGGGACAAGAGCAGTACTTC. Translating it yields CASSAGRGQEQYF.